This TCR beta chain came from a study of T cells after yellow fever vaccination. This CDR3 region has 18 residues. CDR1 is MNHEY and CDR2 is SMNVEV in the germline V gene (reference sequence). The J segment lost 2 bases and the V segment lost 5 bases, leaving 13 bases of the junction unmatched. Synthesis of TCR cDNA relied on 5'RACE template switching, which attached a universal primer site and UMIs. TCRdb ran MiXCR on the 5' RACE reads and lists one entry per CDR3 protein. This table holds approximately 610,000 distinct CDR3 sequences, roughly a sixth found once. The study, taken as a whole, reports: Clones that expanded after primary vaccination mostly reappeared after the booster (96% CD4, roughly 87% CD8).

In this sample, this clonotype turned up a few times. Its antigen is not known. The rearrangement uses TRBV27 and TRBJ2-2; TRBD1 matches 8 bases. Sample: PBMCs, taken about 5 days after the first yellow fever vaccination. This receptor was identified in a young man who received the YFV17D yellow fever vaccine. CDR3 in DNA: TGTGCCAGCAGTCCCGTACAGGAAGGGACAGGCAACACCGGGGAGCTGTTTTTT. Translating it yields CASSPVQEGTGNTGELFF.